This is a list of T cell receptor beta chains from one sample in a study of immune cell composition in non-small cell lung cancer. Method: immunoSEQ multiplex PCR; TCRdb's copy keeps in-frame clones and lacks some. The profile shows about 1,000 clones, around 80% of them singletons. Sample: non-adjacent lung tissue. These receptors all stem from a human donor with non-small cell lung cancer. Each CDR3 is given with its conserved first and last residue. Fields, in order: D gene, V gene, J gene, CDR3 protein. The D gene is left open where the match is weak.

>-|TRBV9|TRBJ1-1
CASSAGVAGNTEAFF
>-|TRBV6-5|TRBJ1-2
CASSYASQGTYGYTF
>TRBD1|TRBV19|TRBJ2-2
CASSTYTGGSGELFF
>-|TRBV7-2|TRBJ2-1
CASSRTRGNEQFF
>TRBD1|TRBV9|TRBJ1-2
CASSGTGSFDGYTF
>TRBD2|TRBV19|TRBJ2-3
CASSIDRRGGLTDTQYF
>TRBD2|TRBV7-2|TRBJ2-1
CASTSGLADNEQFF
>-|TRBV5-1|TRBJ2-3
CASSFPGEDTQCF
>-|TRBV7-2|TRBJ2-5
CASSSPRGDSRAGTQYF
>TRBD2|TRBV4-1|TRBJ2-3
CASSHERGGEYF
>-|TRBV25-1|TRBJ2-5
CAGSAPSGGSETQYF
>-|TRBV11-3|TRBJ1-1
CASSGSNTEAFF
>TRBD1|TRBV5-6|TRBJ2-1
CASSLEGQFSYNEQFF
>TRBD1|TRBV4-2|TRBJ2-1
CASSQDMGGQGFWQFF
>-|TRBV5-1|TRBJ2-7
CASSLGGRQGGYEQYF
>TRBD1|TRBV4-3|TRBJ1-2
CACKGYGQGPENYGYTF
>-|TRBV7-2|TRBJ2-5
CASSSTAGRETQYF
>TRBD1|TRBV7-8|TRBJ2-1
CASSRGQYNEQFF
>-|TRBV6-1|TRBJ1-6
CASRPGQSNSPLHF
>TRBD2|TRBV11-2|TRBJ2-5
CASSLGTSQETQYF
>TRBD1|TRBV19|TRBJ1-6
CASIGTASSYNSPLHF
>-|TRBV25-1|TRBJ2-3
CASSEWGRGPDTQYF
>-|TRBV7-2|TRBJ2-5
CASSLWAGAQETQYF
>-|TRBV7-8|TRBJ2-5
CASSHSIGVQETQYF
>TRBD1|TRBV5-1|TRBJ2-6
CASSFTGQGGTGANVLTF